This T cell receptor (beta chain) appears in the sequencing data of a study of vaccination and CD4 T cells after COVID-19. About the study: Cultures serving as controls received a peptide pool (CEFX or HIV-1 Nef) or no peptide.

Treatment defined: roughly 11-day PBMC culture with coronavirus spike peptide pools or control peptides (ViraFEST assay). Positive PCR dates covered March to December 2020, before US Alpha, Beta and Delta variants. Study-wide results and limits: The study examined relatively few convalescent patients and included no early post-infection timepoints.

At the Johns Hopkins FTIC core, DNA taken from cultured CD4+ T cells was sequenced by way of the Oncomine TCR Beta short-read assay. Via MiXCR, TCRdb re-called the PCR reads, giving one row per CDR3 protein. In the table there are about 14,000 distinct CDR3 sequences, more than 45% of which are singletons. The table lists this clonotype with a few counts. Antigen specificity is unknown. Looked up from germline, CDR1 is MDHEN and CDR2 is SYDVKM. The CDR3 is 13 amino acids. V lost 6 bases and J lost 7, with 15 bases in between. The genes are TRBV28 and TRBJ1-1, with D uncertain. The sample consisted of CD4+ T cells from blood, cultured in vitro. The receptor's source is a human donor who had recovered from COVID-19. CDR3 DNA sequence: TGTGCCAGCAGGGAAACTCCGGCCCTTGAAGCTTTCTTT. Translated, it gives CASRETPALEAFF.